The 26 T cell receptor beta chains in this list originate from one sample, sequenced in a study of blood T cells in healthy people across ages. Then a second PCR, running about 6 to 11 cycles, was carried out with a sample-barcoded 5' primer and a J-beta primer mix. MiXCR was run by TCRdb on the 5' RACE reads, yielding one entry per CDR3 protein. The table shows 1.5 million or so distinct CDR3 sequences, with roughly two fifths occurring only once. The specimen was blood. The receptors derive from a woman between 18 and 29 years old in good health.

The J gene is TRBJ2-2, the V gene TRBV6-2 or TRBV6-3, with D perhaps matching TRBD2 (6 bases). The CDR3 totals 20 residues. CDR1 is MNHEY and CDR2 is SVGEGT in the germline V gene. V dropped 5 bases and J dropped 5 bases, with 30 bases sitting between them. The CDR3 DNA reads as TGTGCCAGCAGTGACGATAGCGCTACCCAGCACGGGAGAAGAACCGGGGAGCTGTTTTTT. Translated: CASSDDSATQHGRRTGELFF.

Remarks on this clonotype: Just one base apart from a much larger clone, this may be a read error. The chain has TRBV12-3 or TRBV12-4 and TRBJ2-1, with unresolved D. The CDR3 spans 12 residues. Here the CDR3 DNA reads TGTGCCGGCAGTTTAATCCACAATGAGCAGTTCTTC. Residues: CAGSLIHNEQFF.

The CDR3 protein is CASSFLGTGHSPLHF. For the CDR3, the DNA is TGTGCCAGCAGTTTCCTAGGGACAGGGCATTCACCCCTCCACTTT. The rearrangement joins TRBV12-3 or TRBV12-4 to TRBJ1-6; the match to TRBD1 covers 9 bases. V lost 3 bases to trimming and J lost 8 bases; unmatched junction nucleotides: 5. The CDR3 spans 15 residues.

The chain is built from TRBV20-1 and TRBJ2-5; 10 bases match TRBD2. V gave up 1 base and J gave up 11 bases; unmatched junction bases: 10. Germline CDR1 is DFQATT and CDR2 is SNEGSKA (reference sequence). There are 14 residues in the CDR3. For the CDR3, the DNA is TGCAGTGCTAGAGGGCTAGCGGGGGATAATGAGCAGTACTTC. This encodes CSARGLAGDNEQYF.

The chain joins TRBV29-1 to TRBJ1-1; D ambiguous. The germline gives CDR1 SQVTM, CDR2 ANQGSEA. V lost 7 bases and J 8 bases, leaving 14 bases between the germline ends. The CDR3 covers 11 residues. CDR3: CSADSGWEAFF. CDR3 DNA sequence: TGCAGCGCTGACTCGGGTTGGGAAGCTTTCTTT.

The rearrangement links TRBV27 to TRBJ2-5, with 10 bases lining up with TRBD2. This CDR3 is 15 amino acids long. The V gene end was trimmed by 6 bases and the J gene end by 2 bases; junction bases not matched to a gene: 6. Germline V gene sequence: CDR1 MNHEY, CDR2 SMNVEV (reference sequence). CDR3 sequence: CASSPGLAYQETQYF. The CDR3 nucleotides are TGTGCCAGCAGCCCGGGACTAGCGTATCAAGAGACCCAGTACTTC.

The chain combines TRBV6-2 or TRBV6-3 with TRBJ2-2; 14 bases align to TRBD2. Germline trimming cut 5 bases from V and 1 base from J; bases unmatched to any gene: 3. In germline, CDR1 is MNHEY, CDR2 SVGEGT. This CDR3 contains 17 residues. The CDR3 sequence: CASSRTSGRLNTGELFF. The CDR3 DNA is TGTGCCAGCAGTCGGACTAGCGGGAGGCTGAACACCGGGGAGCTGTTTTTT.

The chain recombines TRBV7-9 with TRBJ2-7, with D perhaps matching TRBD2 (5 bases). The length of the CDR3 is 16 residues. V was cut by 5 bases and J by 7 bases, with 24 bases left in between. Germline assignment: CDR1 SEHNR and CDR2 FQNEAQ (reference sequence). The DNA of the CDR3 is TGTGCCAGCAGCCCGGCCGGGGTGTGGGCTCGAAATGAGCAGTACTTC. It is translated as CASSPAGVWARNEQYF. Looking up the rest from reference TRBV7-9 and TRBJ2-7 gives the full variable domain: DTGVSQNPRHKITKRGQNVTFRCDPISEHNRLYWYRQTLGQGPEFLTYFQNEAQLEKSRLLSDRFSAERPKGSFSTLEIQRTEQGDSAMYLCASSPAGVWARNEQYFGPGTRLTVT.

The sample holds a few counts of this clonotype. The chain is built from TRBV20-1 and TRBJ1-2; D remains unclear. Trimming took 2 bases from V and 3 from J, leaving 13 bases between them. The CDR3 is made up of 14 amino acids. In germline, CDR1 is DFQATT, CDR2 SNEGSKA (reference sequence). CDR3 DNA: TGCAGTGCTAGAATCACCGGGGAGGACTATGGCTACACCTTC. Translating gives CSARITGEDYGYTF.

This sequence joins TRBV7-3 and TRBJ2-1; TRBD2 might be the D (5 bases). The assigned J gene may be wrong: the sequence end matches TRBJ2-7 better. The CDR3 extends over 15 amino acids. Germline CDR1 and CDR2: SGHTA and FQGTGA. The CDR3 spells CASSERVRSYNEQYF. The CDR3 DNA is TGTGCCAGCAGCGAGAGGGTCCGCTCCTACAATGAGCAGTACTTC.

Only a few counts were recorded for this clonotype. The chain couples TRBV4-1 to TRBJ1-6, with 10 bases matching TRBD1. This CDR3 is built from 18 residues. Per germline, CDR1 MGHRA and CDR2 YSYEKL. Trimming took 0 bases from V and 2 from J; bases not matched to a gene: 4. DNA of the CDR3: TGCGCCAGCAGCCAAGAGGGGACAGGGGAAACCTATAATTCACCCCTCCACTTT. Encoded protein: CASSQEGTGETYNSPLHF.

This clonotype was observed a few times. This chain links TRBV6-6 with TRBJ2-4, with D perhaps TRBD1 or TRBD2 (5 bases each). V was trimmed by 5 bases and J by 4 bases, leaving 15 bases between them. Per germline, CDR1 MNHNY and CDR2 SVGAGI (reference sequence). The CDR3 contains 15 residues. This CDR3 is CASSPTGTEKNIQYF. DNA of the CDR3: TGTGCCAGCAGTCCTACCGGGACCGAAAAAAACATTCAGTACTTC.

A word on this clonotype: One junction end disagrees with the germline gene, perhaps due to a read error. The V and J genes are TRBV29-1 and TRBJ2-1; no clear D. This CDR3 has 15 residues. In germline, CDR1 is SQVTM, CDR2 ANQGSEA. CDR3 in amino acids: CSVIGPYVEYNEQCF. CDR3 DNA: TGCAGCGTCATCGGACCTTACGTTGAATACAATGAGCAGTGCTTC.

The chain joins TRBV4-1 to TRBJ2-5; no reliable D call. Germline values: CDR1 MGHRA, CDR2 YSYEKL. Trimming shortened V by 1 base and J by 5 bases, and 11 bases separated the two germline ends. This CDR3 has 14 residues. This chain's CDR3 is CASSQGQVTETQYF. CDR3 nucleotide sequence: TGCGCCAGCAGCCAAGGCCAGGTGACGGAGACCCAGTACTTC.

The J gene is TRBJ1-1, the V gene TRBV12-3 or TRBV12-4; no reliable D call. The CDR3 runs to 14 residues. V was clipped by 7 bases and J by 0 bases, with 12 bases between them. In DNA form, the CDR3 reads TGTGCCAGCACCCACGGTGGGATGAACACTGAAGCTTTCTTT. It translates to CASTHGGMNTEAFF.

The chain recombines TRBV7-2 with TRBJ2-5; TRBD1 matches at 7 bases. Trimming at V came to 4 bases and at J to 4 bases, leaving 9 bases not matched to a gene. In germline, CDR1 is SGHTA, CDR2 FQGNSA. The CDR3 totals 15 residues. CDR3 bases: TGTGCCAGCAGCTCGGACAGGACGAGACGAGAGACCCAGTACTTC. This gives the protein CASSSDRTRRETQYF.

This clonotype was counted between two and nine times. The V gene is TRBV4-2, the J gene TRBJ2-5; the D gene could be TRBD1 or TRBD2 (5 bases each). The CDR3 length is 14 residues. Germline assignment: CDR1 LGHNA and CDR2 YNFKEQ. Trimming stripped 1 base from V and 7 bases from J, with 13 bases between. CDR3 DNA: TGTGCCAGCAGCCAAGTGGGGACCTCAAGGACCCAGTACTTC. As protein: CASSQVGTSRTQYF.

This clonotype showed up just once. At one end the junction does not follow the germline gene, possibly because of a read error. This rearrangement joins TRBV6-5 to TRBJ1-2; 7 bases are a match to TRBD1. This CDR3 is built from 16 residues. Per germline, CDR1 MNHEY and CDR2 SVGAGI. The CDR3 bases are TGTGCCAGCAGCAACCGGGACAGCTTGTCTAACTATGGCTGCACCTTC. As protein: CASSNRDSLSNYGCTF.

This clonotype was detected a few times. The chain has TRBV10-3 and TRBJ2-7; 11 bases are shared with TRBD2. V dropped 4 bases and J dropped 2; count of bases not matched to a gene: 7. Germline-derived CDR1 and CDR2 are ENHRY and SYGVKD. The length of the CDR3 is 16 residues. CDR3 coding DNA: TGTGCCATCAGTGCGTCGGGACTAGCGGATACCTACGAGCAGTACTTC. The encoded protein is CAISASGLADTYEQYF.

V gene TRBV20-1 combines with J gene TRBJ2-1; possibly TRBD1 or TRBD2 for D (6 bases each). This CDR3 is built from 14 residues. V lost 0 bases to trimming and J lost 3 bases, with 9 bases between them. Per the germline V gene, CDR1 is DFQATT and CDR2 is SNEGSKA (reference sequence). The CDR3 is CSARDGGGYNEQFF. CDR3 bases: TGCAGTGCTAGAGACGGAGGGGGCTACAATGAGCAGTTCTTC.

This clonotype was seen many times. V usage is TRBV5-6 and J usage is TRBJ1-6; TRBD1 matches at 7 bases. Germline assignment: CDR1 SGHDT and CDR2 YYEEEE. The J segment lost 5 bases and the V segment lost 5 bases, leaving 7 bases of the junction unmatched. CDR3 size: 15 residues. The CDR3 nucleotides are TGTGCCAGCAGTCTGACAGGGTCCGATAATTCACCCCTCCACTTT. This translates into CASSLTGSDNSPLHF.

Ten or more counts support this clonotype. The chain employs TRBV7-2 and TRBJ2-7, with no clear D. Germline V CDR1 and CDR2: SGHTA, FQGNSA. V lost 2 bases, J lost 1 base, and 18 bases lay in between. CDR3 length: 17 residues. This CDR3 is CASSLPNLDGSSYEQYF. CDR3 bases: TGTGCCAGCAGCTTACCAAATCTGGACGGATCATCCTACGAGCAGTACTTC. Filled out from reference TRBV7-2 and TRBJ2-7, the complete variable domain reads GAGVSQSPSNKVTEKGKDVELRCDPISGHTALYWYRQSLGQGLEFLIYFQGNSAPDKSGLPSDRFSAERTGGSVSTLTIQRTQQEDSAVYLCASSLPNLDGSSYEQYFGPGTRLTVT.

This clonotype has more than one count but fewer than ten. The rearrangement links TRBV5-1 to TRBJ1-1, with 9 bases aligning to TRBD1. V was clipped by 4 bases and J by 6 bases; unmatched bases: 4. CDR1 SGHRS and CDR2 YFSETQ come from the germline V gene. The CDR3 loop spans 13 amino acids. The CDR3 reads CASSTGQGSEAFF. DNA of the CDR3: TGCGCCAGCAGCACGGGACAGGGCTCTGAAGCTTTCTTT. The whole variable domain, filled in from reference TRBV5-1 and TRBJ1-1, reads KAGVTQTPRYLIKTRGQQVTLSCSPISGHRSVSWYQQTPGQGLQFLFEYFSETQRNKGNFPGRFSGRQFSNSRSEMNVSTLELGDSALYLCASSTGQGSEAFFGQGTRLTVV.

J is TRBJ1-6 and V is TRBV27; D gene unclear. V was shortened by 5 bases and J by 10 bases, with 15 bases between the two germline ends. The CDR3 extends over 14 amino acids. The germline V gene has CDR1 MNHEY and CDR2 SMNVEV (reference sequence). This chain's CDR3 is CASSLGIRISPLHF. Here the CDR3 DNA reads TGTGCCAGCAGTCTCGGGATTAGGATCTCACCCCTCCACTTT.

This clonotype was found a few times. The chain links TRBV12-3 or TRBV12-4 to TRBJ1-2; TRBD1 matches 9 bases. V lost 5 bases, J lost 4 bases, and 8 bases stayed unmatched. The CDR3 has 15 amino acids. The CDR3 region is CASSLLTGGTYGYTF. The CDR3 nucleotides read TGTGCCAGCAGTCTACTGACAGGGGGGACCTATGGCTACACCTTC.

The CDR3 sequence: CSAISLYEQYF. CDR3 DNA: TGCAGTGCTATCAGCCTCTATGAGCAGTACTTC. The chain carries TRBV20-1 and TRBJ2-7; no firm D call. CDR1 is DFQATT, CDR2 SNEGSKA, per germline (reference sequence). The CDR3 extends over 11 amino acids. V was pared by 4 bases and J by 7 bases, with 11 bases between.